The rows below give T cell receptor beta chains drawn from one sample of a study of T-cell reconstitution after alpha-beta-depleted transplantation in children. TCRdb called the PCR reads again in MiXCR, with one record for every CDR3 protein. The sample consists of a few hundred thousand distinct CDR3 sequences, around a tenth of them appearing once. Sequencing used peripheral blood, obtained 180 days after TCRalphabeta/CD19-depleted stem cell transplant. The origin of the receptors is a male patient between 2 and 15 years old who had a stem cell transplant for chronic granulomatous disease, so the T cells may come from the graft donor. CDR3s include the opening cysteine and the closing phenylalanine or tryptophan. The order of the fields is CDR3 length, V gene, J gene, clone size, CDR3 protein. Clone size is stated in some rows and not others, as once, few, many or a class when expanded.

CDR3 length: 14
V gene: TRBV24-1
J gene: TRBJ2-1
clone size: many
CDR3 protein: CATSAPGTANEQFF

CDR3 length: 16
V gene: TRBV9
J gene: TRBJ2-5
clone size: many
CDR3 protein: CASSVGGLAGWETQYF

CDR3 length: 13
V gene: TRBV30
J gene: TRBJ1-2
clone size: -
CDR3 protein: CAWSLRGQHGYTF

CDR3 length: 14
V gene: TRBV12-3/TRBV12-4
J gene: TRBJ1-1
clone size: many
CDR3 protein: CASSTSGGHTEAFF

CDR3 length: 14
V gene: TRBV20-1
J gene: TRBJ2-7
clone size: many
CDR3 protein: CSARSGTASYEQYF

CDR3 length: 14
V gene: TRBV7-6
J gene: TRBJ1-2
clone size: many
CDR3 protein: CASSLCGRCYGYTF

CDR3 length: 17
V gene: TRBV4-2
J gene: TRBJ2-1
clone size: many
CDR3 protein: CASSQDPREPKYNEQFF

CDR3 length: 16
V gene: TRBV5-1
J gene: TRBJ2-1
clone size: many
CDR3 protein: CASSPGGLDPGNEQFF

CDR3 length: 16
V gene: TRBV11-2
J gene: TRBJ1-5
clone size: many
CDR3 protein: CASSLGTGSSNQPQHF

CDR3 length: 16
V gene: TRBV4-3
J gene: TRBJ1-2
clone size: many
CDR3 protein: CASSQFPLGANYGYTF

CDR3 length: 15
V gene: TRBV5-6
J gene: TRBJ1-6
clone size: many
CDR3 protein: CASSLGQGMSSPLHF

CDR3 length: 14
V gene: TRBV27
J gene: TRBJ1-2
clone size: many
CDR3 protein: CASSLTWTNYGYTF

CDR3 length: 14
V gene: TRBV12-3/TRBV12-4
J gene: TRBJ2-3
clone size: many
CDR3 protein: CASTDRPSTDTQYF

CDR3 length: 17
V gene: TRBV20-1
J gene: TRBJ2-3
clone size: many
CDR3 protein: CSAISASTGLSTDTQYF

CDR3 length: 12
V gene: TRBV5-1
J gene: TRBJ2-1
clone size: many
CDR3 protein: CASSFFGGEQFF

CDR3 length: 13
V gene: TRBV5-5
J gene: TRBJ1-1
clone size: many
CDR3 protein: CASSFAGYTEAFF

CDR3 length: 14
V gene: TRBV7-2
J gene: TRBJ2-3
clone size: few
CDR3 protein: CASSPRALPDTQYF

CDR3 length: 19
V gene: TRBV20-1
J gene: TRBJ2-3
clone size: many
CDR3 protein: CSARALPAGGETSTDTQYF

CDR3 length: 15
V gene: TRBV20-1
J gene: TRBJ2-3
clone size: -
CDR3 protein: CSARGRGMFADTQYF

CDR3 length: 14
V gene: TRBV20-1
J gene: TRBJ1-1
clone size: -
CDR3 protein: CSSMATTGGTEAFF

CDR3 length: 16
V gene: TRBV18
J gene: TRBJ2-1
clone size: many
CDR3 protein: CASSPLTGASYNEQFF

CDR3 length: 12
V gene: TRBV12-3/TRBV12-4
J gene: TRBJ1-4
clone size: many
CDR3 protein: CASSFASEKLFF

CDR3 length: 17
V gene: TRBV4-3
J gene: TRBJ2-1
clone size: many
CDR3 protein: CASSQDFRLAGVYEQFF

CDR3 length: 14
V gene: TRBV11-1
J gene: TRBJ2-5
clone size: many
CDR3 protein: CASSPRGPGETQYF

CDR3 length: 12
V gene: TRBV20-1
J gene: TRBJ1-5
clone size: many
CDR3 protein: CSARGGRQPQHF

CDR3 length: 16
V gene: TRBV20-1
J gene: TRBJ2-1
clone size: many
CDR3 protein: CSASERSGRFINEQFF

CDR3 length: 17
V gene: TRBV20-1
J gene: TRBJ1-2
clone size: -
CDR3 protein: CCARSTPRDRLNYGYTF

CDR3 length: 15
V gene: TRBV7-8
J gene: TRBJ1-2
clone size: many
CDR3 protein: CASSLGSGANYGYTF

CDR3 length: 15
V gene: TRBV9
J gene: TRBJ2-6
clone size: many
CDR3 protein: CASSVEVSGANVLTF

CDR3 length: 14
V gene: TRBV5-1
J gene: TRBJ2-7
clone size: many
CDR3 protein: CASSLDGKPYEQYF

CDR3 length: 15
V gene: TRBV10-3
J gene: TRBJ2-5
clone size: many
CDR3 protein: CAISESKAGTETQYF

CDR3 length: 12
V gene: TRBV24-1
J gene: TRBJ2-7
clone size: many
CDR3 protein: CATSGGPCEQYF

CDR3 length: 15
V gene: TRBV5-1
J gene: TRBJ1-2
clone size: many
CDR3 protein: CASSPYGGSNYGYTF

CDR3 length: 16
V gene: TRBV27
J gene: TRBJ2-1
clone size: many
CDR3 protein: CASSPPGQALDNEQFF

CDR3 length: 17
V gene: TRBV4-2
J gene: TRBJ2-2
clone size: -
CDR3 protein: CASSQGRTSGTSGELFF

CDR3 length: 14
V gene: TRBV7-3
J gene: TRBJ1-2
clone size: many
CDR3 protein: CASSPSSGASGYTF

CDR3 length: 16
V gene: TRBV5-1
J gene: TRBJ2-7
clone size: many
CDR3 protein: CASSGQGGNYYYEQYF

CDR3 length: 16
V gene: TRBV20-1
J gene: TRBJ1-5
clone size: -
CDR3 protein: CSARRGGWAGDQPQHF

CDR3 length: 15
V gene: TRBV5-4
J gene: TRBJ2-1
clone size: -
CDR3 protein: CASSLGRPSSNEQFF

CDR3 length: 15
V gene: TRBV12-3/TRBV12-4
J gene: TRBJ2-7
clone size: many
CDR3 protein: CASSRPGQGSYEQYF

CDR3 length: 14
V gene: TRBV20-1
J gene: TRBJ2-7
clone size: many
CDR3 protein: CSARSYGGRDEQYF

CDR3 length: 16
V gene: TRBV28
J gene: TRBJ2-7
clone size: many
CDR3 protein: CASSASYRGEGYEQYF

CDR3 length: 16
V gene: TRBV3-1
J gene: TRBJ2-7
clone size: many
CDR3 protein: CASSQGIPEIGHEQYF

CDR3 length: 16
V gene: TRBV20-1
J gene: TRBJ2-3
clone size: -
CDR3 protein: CSARDAGDGSTDTQYF

CDR3 length: 14
V gene: TRBV4-3
J gene: TRBJ2-3
clone size: many
CDR3 protein: CASSQVGGADTQYF

CDR3 length: 15
V gene: TRBV7-2
J gene: TRBJ2-5
clone size: many
CDR3 protein: CASSLAGGLGETQYF

CDR3 length: 14
V gene: TRBV12-3/TRBV12-4
J gene: TRBJ2-1
clone size: -
CDR3 protein: CASRPGRSYNEQFF

CDR3 length: 17
V gene: TRBV3-1
J gene: TRBJ1-5
clone size: -
CDR3 protein: CACCQAPGQDGNQPQHF

CDR3 length: 18
V gene: TRBV6-5
J gene: TRBJ1-5
clone size: many
CDR3 protein: CASRPNKDSSYSNQPQHF

CDR3 length: 13
V gene: TRBV20-1
J gene: TRBJ2-1
clone size: many
CDR3 protein: CSARVAGVNEQFF

CDR3 length: 12
V gene: TRBV6-1
J gene: TRBJ1-1
clone size: many
CDR3 protein: CASRPRDTEAFF

CDR3 length: 14
V gene: TRBV5-1
J gene: TRBJ2-3
clone size: many
CDR3 protein: CASRERTRGDTQYF

CDR3 length: 14
V gene: TRBV7-2
J gene: TRBJ2-6
clone size: many
CDR3 protein: CASSPGSGANVLTF

CDR3 length: 13
V gene: TRBV12-3/TRBV12-4
J gene: TRBJ1-2
clone size: many
CDR3 protein: CASSLRLAYGYTF